This entry features one TCR beta chain sequence. Its antigen has not been determined. No qualities accompany the bases; no much larger clone lies one base away. Whole blood was collected in K2EDTA tubes by collaborating institutions according to the institutions' own protocols. For TCRbeta analysis, collaborator samples were shipped as frozen whole blood, as isolated PBMCs, or as DNA extracted from either sample type. This specimen comes from a study of blood T cell repertoires in COVID-19 (dated by TCRdb to the early 2020s). Regarding the research as a whole: The collaborator samples originated in the United States, Italy and Spain and spanned the acute and convalescent phases of COVID-19. The prospective study material was composed of cDNA or gDNA derived from T cells, B-cell-depleted T cells, or PBMCs. Samples were obtained from the ongoing ImmuneRACE study (first 160 participants) and from roughly 1,300 subjects provided by 6 global collaborators. Sample metadata almost always included a de-identified subject ID, COVID-19 status, age in years and sex. Where available, HLA class I and class II types were taken from metadata supplied by the sample provider and were not determined by assay-based typing. The repertoires were released in a freely available public database meant as a resource for research on the immune response to SARS-CoV-2. Deeply sampled blood TCRbeta repertoires from subjects exposed to, actively infected with, or recovered from COVID-19 were included in the dataset.

The research as a whole found: The amount of clinical and demographic metadata varied by source and participant and was provided uncurated.

The immunoSEQ Assay, a bias-controlled multiplex PCR, was used to amplify TCRbeta CDR3 regions from genomic DNA. Turning to the authors' computational methods: Within the assay, amplification of reference gene primers was used to estimate how many nucleated cells each sample contained. To quantify the absolute abundance of each unique TCRbeta CDR3 rearrangement, sequence reads were collapsed and filtered. For each sample, productive Simpson clonality was calculated as the square root of Simpson's diversity index across productive rearrangements. TCRdb carries this immuneACCESS record with in-frame sequences only. Its versions omit some clonotypes, under half of them owing to an unresolved V gene in the studies checked, with the rest unexplained. That table is the source of V, J and clone size, and D and trimming were worked out from the DNA. Here the sample has some 150,000 clones; about four fifths occur a single time. The ten largest clones capture 1.6% of the sample.

At the junction V is shortened by 4 bases and J by 7 bases; bases outside the gene matches: 6. From the cysteine through the phenylalanine, the CDR3 covers 15 amino acids. The only DNA kept is the CDR3, 45 bases in frame from the first base. CDR1 and CDR2 were assigned from the germline V gene as SGDLS and YYNGEE. The sequence was obtained from a human donor in a cohort sampled during active COVID-19. What was sequenced was peripheral blood. The rearranged segments are TRBV9 and TRBJ2-2, with 11 junctional bases fitting TRBD2. The bases are TGTGCCAGCAGCCGGCTAGCGGGAGGCGGCGGGGAGCTGTTTTTT. Translated, it gives CASSRLAGGGGELFF.